The 5 T cell receptor beta chains in this list originate from one sample, sequenced in a study of T cells in Graves' hyperthyroidism and ophthalmopathy. RNA transcripts were the template for amplifying TCR beta CDR3 regions. Initially, a first-round RT-PCR of the TCR CDR3 employed the HTBI primer set. TCRdb re-called the multiplex PCR reads through MiXCR, storing one row per CDR3 protein. Of about 720,000 distinct CDR3 sequences in the sample, over 15% are singletons; the top ten hold roughly a sixth. Sequenced: blood. The receptors derive from a woman aged 50 to 60 with Graves' hyperthyroidism that later progressed to Graves' ophthalmopathy.

This clonotype was recorded many times. This chain's CDR3 is CSAPGQGAFYGYTF. The CDR3 DNA is TGCAGTGCTCCGGGACAGGGGGCCTTCTATGGCTACACCTTC. The V and J genes are TRBV20-1 and TRBJ1-2; 12 bases line up with TRBD1. Per germline, CDR1 DFQATT and CDR2 SNEGSKA (reference sequence). There are 14 residues in the CDR3. The junction had 5 bases not matched to a gene; V was cut back by 5 bases and J by 4 bases.

The table lists this clonotype with many counts. J is TRBJ1-1 and V is TRBV6-1; D gene uncertain. CDR1 and CDR2 (germline): MNHNS, SASEGT. CDR3 length: 13 amino acids. Trimming stripped 4 bases from V and 2 bases from J, with 8 bases between. This CDR3 reads CASSGLRNTEAFF. CDR3 coding DNA: TGTGCCAGCAGTGGTCTCCGTAACACTGAAGCTTTCTTT.

This clonotype showed up just a few times. The chain has TRBV9 and TRBJ1-2; D call uncertain. The CDR3 length is 16 residues. Germline-derived CDR1 and CDR2 are SGDLS and YYNGEE. V lost 0 bases to trimming and J lost 0 bases, with 12 bases between them. The chain's CDR3 is CASSVAREEANYGYTF. The CDR3, as DNA: TGTGCCAGCAGCGTAGCTAGGGAAGAAGCTAACTATGGCTACACCTTC.

Remarks on this clonotype: It may be a read error: a sequence one base away is much more abundant. V usage is TRBV6-1 and J usage is TRBJ1-1, with D possibly being TRBD1 (6 bases). Germline V lookup: CDR1 MNHNS, CDR2 SASEGT. The CDR3 has 14 amino acids. V lost 5 bases and J 1 base, leaving 11 bases between the germline ends. CDR3 bases: TGTGCCAGCAGTCCAGGGGACGCGAACACTGAAGCTTTCTTT. Translation gives CASSPGDANTEAFF.

The chain couples TRBV13 to TRBJ2-3, with a possible D match to TRBD1 (5 bases). Trimming stripped 5 bases from V and 6 bases from J, with 12 bases between. The CDR3 covers 13 residues. The V gene's germline CDR1 is PRHDT and CDR2 FYEKMQ (reference sequence). The CDR3 protein is CASSLQAGDTQYF. CDR3 bases: TGTGCCAGCAGCCTGCAGGCAGGGGATACGCAGTATTTT.